This TCR beta chain is drawn from a study of blood T cell repertoires in COVID-19 (dated by TCRdb to about 2020). Some background on the complete study: Samples from collaborators originated in the United States, Italy and Spain and spanned both the acute and convalescent phases of COVID-19. Samples came from the ongoing ImmuneRACE study (first 160 participants) plus 1,254 subjects from 6 global collaborators. Sample metadata almost always included a de-identified subject ID, COVID-19 status, age in years and sex. Where HLA class I and class II types were available, the types were taken from metadata supplied by the sample provider, not from assay-based typing. The material from the prospective study consisted of cDNA or gDNA derived from T cells, B-cell-depleted T cells, or PBMCs. Subjects who had been exposed to COVID-19, were actively infected with it, or had recovered from it provided the deeply sampled blood TCRbeta repertoires that made up the dataset. The repertoires were made available in a free public database intended to serve as a resource for research on the immune response to SARS-CoV-2. The paper as a whole reports these results and caveats: How much clinical and demographic metadata was included differed by source and by participant, and the metadata was provided uncurated.

On this clone itself: Its antigen remains unidentified. The junction departs from the called germline gene at one end, perhaps through a read error.

TCRbeta CDR3 regions were amplified from genomic DNA by means of the immunoSEQ Assay, a bias-controlled multiplex PCR. From the authors' description of their analysis: The number of nucleated cells in each sample was estimated by amplification of reference gene primers within the assay. To quantify the absolute abundance of each unique TCRbeta CDR3 rearrangement, sequence reads were collapsed and filtered. Productive Simpson clonality was computed per sample as the square root of Simpson's diversity index over productive rearrangements. Drawn from immuneACCESS, this table holds only the in-frame rearrangements with V and J called that TCRdb kept. Clones are partly lost; checked studies trace under half to an unresolved V gene and leave the rest unexplained. V and J calls plus clone size are reproduced from that table; the DNA served to infer D and trimming. The sample table lists around 250,000 clones, 75% to 90% of them with a count of one. Roughly 4% of the sample goes to the ten largest clones.

From the germline V gene, CDR1 is MNHEY and CDR2 is SVGAGI. From the cysteine through the phenylalanine, the CDR3 covers 13 amino acids. Only the CDR3 DNA is retained, 39 bases long and in frame from the first base. Enrolling through a virtual design, the prospective study's participants ranged in age from roughly 18 to 89 years and lived across some 23 United States geographic areas. In the prospective study, cohorts were assigned on the basis of participant-reported clinical history obtained from a screening survey and a study questionnaire. Each participant in the prospective study had whole blood, serum and a nasopharyngeal or oropharyngeal swab collected by mobile phlebotomists. Prospective study participants could optionally give additional blood draws and questionnaires over an approximately two-month period. Blood samples from the prospective study were shipped frozen or at room temperature prior to DNA extraction.

Sequenced: PBMCs or T cells enriched from blood (not recorded which). The TCR was taken from a woman aged 25 to 39 with acute COVID-19. The sequence joins TRBV6-5 to TRBJ2-3; the D gene is perhaps TRBD1 or TRBD2, as each covers 6 bases. Here is the DNA: TGTGCCAGCAGCTACTCGGGGGCCAATACGCAGTATTTT. This yields the protein CASSYSGANTQYF.